The text below deals with one T cell receptor (beta chain). The sample comes from a study of OX40 agonist ivuxolimab in advanced cancers. Germline V gene data show CDR1 as LNHDA and CDR2 as SQIVND (reference sequence). V shed 7 bases, J shed 2 bases, and the junction held 10 bases outside the gene matches. The CDR3 runs to 17 residues. The repertoire was sequenced with immunoSEQ multiplex PCR; TCRdb's copy has only in-frame clones and lacks some. The table shows 25,000 or so clones, with about 76% occurring only once. The source was CD4+ or CD8+ T cells sorted from blood, collected in a trial of the OX40 agonist ivuxolimab. The rearrangement joins TRBV19 to TRBJ2-6; TRBD1 agrees at 8 bases. The TCR sequence derives from an adult with an advanced solid tumor such as melanoma, head and neck, liver or kidney cancer. The CDR3 spells CASTRQGPLTGANVLTF. CDR3 DNA: TGTGCCAGTACTAGACAGGGGCCCCTTACTGGGGCCAACGTCCTGACTTTC. Looking up the rest from reference TRBV19 and TRBJ2-6 gives the full variable domain: DGGITQSPKYLFRKEGQNVTLSCEQNLNHDAMYWYRQDPGQGLRLIYYSQIVNDFQKGDIAEGYSVSREKKESFPLTVTSAQKNPTAFYLCASTRQGPLTGANVLTFGAGSRLTVL.